These T cell receptor beta chains were read from a single sample in a study of CD8 T cells in Susac syndrome. TCRdb analysed the immunoSEQ multiplex PCR reads with MiXCR anew, one entry per CDR3 protein. The sample carries around 99,000 distinct CDR3 sequences, roughly 96% recorded once. Material for sequencing was CD4+ T cells from PBMCs. The receptors were gathered from a human donor in good health. Both conserved end residues are part of each CDR3. Each record gives: D gene, V gene, CDR3 protein. A D gene is named only where the DNA matches it firmly.

d_call: .; v_call: TRBV19; cdr3_aa: CASSIKGLGSSYEQYF
d_call: .; v_call: TRBV9; cdr3_aa: CASSPESSGIYEQYF
d_call: .; v_call: TRBV4-3; cdr3_aa: CASSQGLDTIYF
d_call: .; v_call: TRBV3-1; cdr3_aa: CASSQVSGRREKLFF
d_call: .; v_call: TRBV30; cdr3_aa: CAWSPPSNEQFF
d_call: .; v_call: TRBV18; cdr3_aa: CASSPVQGNTEAFF
d_call: TRBD1; v_call: TRBV29-1; cdr3_aa: CSVAGQDSNQPQHF
d_call: .; v_call: TRBV3-1; cdr3_aa: CASSPAGAYEQYF
d_call: .; v_call: TRBV4-1; cdr3_aa: CASSQVPVSTDTQYF
d_call: .; v_call: TRBV2; cdr3_aa: CASSEAMDSPLHF
d_call: .; v_call: TRBV7-2; cdr3_aa: CASSPRWSGEGTDTQYF
d_call: .; v_call: TRBV20-1; cdr3_aa: CSARGEVVTEAFF
d_call: .; v_call: TRBV28; cdr3_aa: CASSHIYGYTF
d_call: .; v_call: TRBV20-1; cdr3_aa: CSARRGGYGYTF
d_call: .; v_call: TRBV5-4; cdr3_aa: CASSLAGGLAKNIQYF
d_call: TRBD1; v_call: TRBV28; cdr3_aa: CASSQGDSKSTDTQYF
d_call: TRBD1; v_call: TRBV9; cdr3_aa: CASSDGQGARVYGYTF
d_call: TRBD1; v_call: TRBV29-1; cdr3_aa: CSVRTGGNYGYTF
d_call: .; v_call: TRBV19; cdr3_aa: CASSITGHHGSYNSPLHF
d_call: .; v_call: TRBV15; cdr3_aa: CATSLEGGAGQYF
d_call: .; v_call: TRBV5-1; cdr3_aa: CASSLDEASSYEQYF
d_call: .; v_call: TRBV6-2/TRBV6-3; cdr3_aa: CASSYSAGQAFF
d_call: TRBD1; v_call: TRBV19; cdr3_aa: CASSRDRADQPQHF
d_call: .; v_call: TRBV3-1; cdr3_aa: CASSQVQQETQYF
d_call: .; v_call: TRBV7-3; cdr3_aa: CASRTANTGELFF
d_call: .; v_call: TRBV4-3; cdr3_aa: CASSQRSPAVDTQYF
d_call: .; v_call: TRBV2; cdr3_aa: CASRVDTRYGYTF
d_call: TRBD2; v_call: TRBV3-1; cdr3_aa: CASSQVSSGREETQYF
d_call: TRBD1; v_call: TRBV6-5; cdr3_aa: CASSYHAGQGLIANYEQYF
d_call: .; v_call: TRBV5-1; cdr3_aa: CASSPLAGSHYEQYF
d_call: .; v_call: TRBV6-6; cdr3_aa: CASKQAGQASSYEQYF